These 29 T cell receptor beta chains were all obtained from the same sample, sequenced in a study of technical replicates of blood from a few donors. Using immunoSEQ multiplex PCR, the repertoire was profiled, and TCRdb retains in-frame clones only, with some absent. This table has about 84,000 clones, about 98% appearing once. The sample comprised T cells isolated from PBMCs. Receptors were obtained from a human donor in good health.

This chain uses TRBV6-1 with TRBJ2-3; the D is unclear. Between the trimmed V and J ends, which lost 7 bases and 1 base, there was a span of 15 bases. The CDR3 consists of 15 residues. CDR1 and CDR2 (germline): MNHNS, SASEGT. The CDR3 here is CASNLPRSGTDTQYF. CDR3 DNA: TGTGCCAGCAACCTCCCTCGGAGTGGCACAGATACGCAGTATTTT.

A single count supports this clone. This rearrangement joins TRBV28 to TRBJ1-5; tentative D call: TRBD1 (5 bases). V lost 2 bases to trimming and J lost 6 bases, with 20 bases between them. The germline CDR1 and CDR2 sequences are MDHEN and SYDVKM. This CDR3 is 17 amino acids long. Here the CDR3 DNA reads TGTGCCAGCAGTTTAATTTATTCGGGAGCAGGGCCTCAGCCCCAGCATTTT. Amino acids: CASSLIYSGAGPQPQHF. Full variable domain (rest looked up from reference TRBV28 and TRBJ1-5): DVKVTQSSRYLVKRTGEKVFLECVQDMDHENMFWYRQDPGLGLRLIYFSYDVKMKEKGDIPEGYSVSREKKERFSLILESASTNQTSMYLCASSLIYSGAGPQPQHFGDGTRLSIL.

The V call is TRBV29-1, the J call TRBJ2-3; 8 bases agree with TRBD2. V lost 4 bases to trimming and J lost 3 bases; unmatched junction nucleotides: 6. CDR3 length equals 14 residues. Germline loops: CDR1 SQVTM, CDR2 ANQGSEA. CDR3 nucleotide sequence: TGCAGCGTTGTCGGGGGGGGGCCAACAGATACGCAGTATTTT. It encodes CSVVGGGPTDTQYF.

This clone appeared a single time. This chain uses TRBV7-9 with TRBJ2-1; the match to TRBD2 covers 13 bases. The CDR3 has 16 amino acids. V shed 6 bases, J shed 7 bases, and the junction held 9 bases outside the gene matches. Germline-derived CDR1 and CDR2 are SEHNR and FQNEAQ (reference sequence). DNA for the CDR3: TGTGCCAGCAGGCAACTAGCGGGAGGGCCAAGGAATGAGCAGTTCTTC. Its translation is CASRQLAGGPRNEQFF.

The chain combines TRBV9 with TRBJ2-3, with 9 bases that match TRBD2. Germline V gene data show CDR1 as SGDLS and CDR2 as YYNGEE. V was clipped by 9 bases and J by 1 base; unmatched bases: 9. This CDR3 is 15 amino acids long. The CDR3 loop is CATAGGSSGTDTQYF. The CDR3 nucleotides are TGTGCCACCGCGGGAGGGTCTAGCGGCACAGATACGCAGTATTTT.

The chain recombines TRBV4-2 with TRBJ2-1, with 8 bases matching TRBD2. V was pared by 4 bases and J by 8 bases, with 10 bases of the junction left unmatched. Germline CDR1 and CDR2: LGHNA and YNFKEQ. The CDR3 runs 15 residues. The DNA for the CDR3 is TGTGCCAGCAGCCCCTCGGGTAGCGGGATGCATGAGCAGTTCTTC. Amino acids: CASSPSGSGMHEQFF.

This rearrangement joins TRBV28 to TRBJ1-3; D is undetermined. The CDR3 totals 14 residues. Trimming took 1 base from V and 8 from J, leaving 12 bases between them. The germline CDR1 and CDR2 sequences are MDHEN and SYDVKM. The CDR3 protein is CASSLLGAGDTIYF. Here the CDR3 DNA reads TGTGCCAGCAGTTTATTAGGCGCCGGGGACACCATATATTTT.

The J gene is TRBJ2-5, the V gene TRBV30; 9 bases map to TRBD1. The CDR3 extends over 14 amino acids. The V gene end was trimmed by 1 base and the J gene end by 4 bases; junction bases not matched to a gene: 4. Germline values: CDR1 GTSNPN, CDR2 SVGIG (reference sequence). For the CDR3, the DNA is TGTGCCTGGAGTGCCTCGACAGGGGGAGAGACCCAGTACTTC. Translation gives CAWSASTGGETQYF.

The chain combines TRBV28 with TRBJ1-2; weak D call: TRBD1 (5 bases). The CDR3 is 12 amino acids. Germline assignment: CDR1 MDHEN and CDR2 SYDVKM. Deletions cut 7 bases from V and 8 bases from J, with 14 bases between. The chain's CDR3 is CASTEEGRGYTF. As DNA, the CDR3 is TGTGCCAGCACCGAGGAGGGGCGAGGCTACACCTTC.

Here the CDR3 reads CASSKSGVRSGNQPQHF. Here the CDR3 DNA reads TGTGCCAGCAGCAAATCGGGGGTTAGGTCGGGCAATCAGCCCCAGCATTTT. The gene calls are TRBV28 and TRBJ1-5, with a possible D match to TRBD1 (5 bases). V lost 6 bases to trimming and J lost 2 bases, with 20 bases between them. The germline CDR1 and CDR2 sequences are MDHEN and SYDVKM. CDR3 size: 17 residues.

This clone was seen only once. This CDR3 is CASSLQTGKNSPLHF. The CDR3 bases are TGTGCCAGCAGCCTTCAGACAGGGAAGAATTCACCCCTCCACTTT. J is TRBJ1-6 and V is TRBV7-8; 7 positions match TRBD1. This CDR3 is 15 amino acids long. V was clipped by 5 bases and J by 7 bases; unmatched bases: 8. CDR1 SGHVS and CDR2 FQNEAQ come from the germline V gene. Looking up the rest from reference TRBV7-8 and TRBJ1-6 gives the full variable domain: GAGVSQSPRYKVAKRGQDVALRCDPISGHVSLFWYQQALGQGPEFLTYFQNEAQLDKSGLPSDRFFAERPEGSVSTLKIQRTQQEDSAVYLCASSLQTGKNSPLHFGNGTRLTVT.

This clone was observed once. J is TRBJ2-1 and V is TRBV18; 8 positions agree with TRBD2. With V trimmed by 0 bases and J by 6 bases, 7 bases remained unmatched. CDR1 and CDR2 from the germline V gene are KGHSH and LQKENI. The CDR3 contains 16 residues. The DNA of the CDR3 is TGTGCCAGCTCACCACCCCCCCCCGGGGGGGCCAATGAGCAGTTCTTC. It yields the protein CASSPPPPGGANEQFF.

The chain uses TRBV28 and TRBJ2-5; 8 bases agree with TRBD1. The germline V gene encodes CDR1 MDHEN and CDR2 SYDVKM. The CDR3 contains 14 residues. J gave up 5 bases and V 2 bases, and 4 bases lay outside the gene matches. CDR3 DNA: TGTGCCAGCAGTTTAGCCAGGGGGCAGGAGACCCAGTACTTC. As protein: CASSLARGQETQYF.

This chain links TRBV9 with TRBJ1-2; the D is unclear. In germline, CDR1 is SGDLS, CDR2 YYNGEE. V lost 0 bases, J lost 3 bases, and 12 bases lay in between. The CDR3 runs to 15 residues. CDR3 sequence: CASSVATRQYYGYTF. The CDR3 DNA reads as TGTGCCAGCAGCGTAGCTACGCGGCAATACTATGGCTACACCTTC.

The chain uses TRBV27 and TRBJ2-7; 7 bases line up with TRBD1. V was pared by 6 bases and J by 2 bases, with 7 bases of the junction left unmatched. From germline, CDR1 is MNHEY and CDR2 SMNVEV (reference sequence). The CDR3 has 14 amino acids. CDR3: CASSPRDRAYEQYF. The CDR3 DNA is TGTGCCAGCAGCCCCCGGGACAGAGCCTACGAGCAGTACTTC.

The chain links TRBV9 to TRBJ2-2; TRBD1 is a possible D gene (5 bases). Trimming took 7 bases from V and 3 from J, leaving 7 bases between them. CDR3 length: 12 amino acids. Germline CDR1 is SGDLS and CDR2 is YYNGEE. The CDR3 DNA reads TGTGCCAGCCAAGGGGACACCGGGGAGCTGTTTTTT. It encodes CASQGDTGELFF.

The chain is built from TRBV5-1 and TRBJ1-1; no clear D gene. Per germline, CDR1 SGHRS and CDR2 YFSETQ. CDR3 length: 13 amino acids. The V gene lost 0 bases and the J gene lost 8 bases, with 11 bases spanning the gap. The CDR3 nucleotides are TGCGCCAGCAGCTTGGTTGACGGAGGGGAAGCTTTCTTT. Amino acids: CASSLVDGGEAFF.

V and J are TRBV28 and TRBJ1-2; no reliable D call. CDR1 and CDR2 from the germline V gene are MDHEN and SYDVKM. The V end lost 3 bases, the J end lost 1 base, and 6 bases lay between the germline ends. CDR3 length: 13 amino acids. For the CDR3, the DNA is TGTGCCAGCAGTTTCACGGTTAACTATGGCTACACCTTC. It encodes CASSFTVNYGYTF.

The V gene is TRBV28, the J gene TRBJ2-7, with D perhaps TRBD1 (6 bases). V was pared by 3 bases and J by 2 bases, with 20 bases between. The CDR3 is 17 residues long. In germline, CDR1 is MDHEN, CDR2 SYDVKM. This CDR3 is CASSFWDTGSSTYEQYF. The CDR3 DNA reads TGTGCCAGCAGTTTTTGGGACACTGGGAGCTCGACCTACGAGCAGTACTTC.

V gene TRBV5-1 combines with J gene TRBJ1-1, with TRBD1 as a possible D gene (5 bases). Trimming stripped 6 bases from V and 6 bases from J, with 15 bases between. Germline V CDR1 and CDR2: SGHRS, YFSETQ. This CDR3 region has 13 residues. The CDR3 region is CASTASEGPEAFF. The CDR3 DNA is TGCGCCAGCACCGCATCGGAGGGGCCTGAAGCTTTCTTT.

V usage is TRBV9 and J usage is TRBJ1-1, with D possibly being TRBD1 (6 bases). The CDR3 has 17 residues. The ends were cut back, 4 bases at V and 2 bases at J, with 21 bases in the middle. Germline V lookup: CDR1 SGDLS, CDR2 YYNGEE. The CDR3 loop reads CASSPKDSSWVNTEAFF. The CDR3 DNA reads TGTGCCAGCAGCCCAAAGGACAGTTCTTGGGTAAACACTGAAGCTTTCTTT.

The DNA of the CDR3 is TGTGCCAGCAGCCCCACCGGGACAGATTACACCGGGGAGCTGTTTTTT. It is translated as CASSPTGTDYTGELFF. The chain employs TRBV9 and TRBJ2-2; 7 nucleotides line up with TRBD1. Germline values: CDR1 SGDLS, CDR2 YYNGEE. V shed 4 bases, J shed 3 bases, and the junction held 9 bases outside the gene matches. The CDR3 has 16 residues.

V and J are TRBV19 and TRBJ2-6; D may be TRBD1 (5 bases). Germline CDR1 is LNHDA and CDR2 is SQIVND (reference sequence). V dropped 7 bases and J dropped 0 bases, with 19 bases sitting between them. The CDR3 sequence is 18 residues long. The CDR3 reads CASTLTGPLLSGANVLTF. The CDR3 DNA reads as TGTGCCAGTACTCTCACAGGTCCCCTACTCTCTGGGGCCAACGTCCTGACTTTC.

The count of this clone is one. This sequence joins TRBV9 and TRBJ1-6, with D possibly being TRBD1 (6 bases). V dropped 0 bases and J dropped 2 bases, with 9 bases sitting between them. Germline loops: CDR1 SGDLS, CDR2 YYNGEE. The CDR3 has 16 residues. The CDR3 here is CASSVAGQTYNSPLHF. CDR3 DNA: TGTGCCAGCAGCGTAGCCGGACAGACCTATAATTCACCCCTCCACTTT.

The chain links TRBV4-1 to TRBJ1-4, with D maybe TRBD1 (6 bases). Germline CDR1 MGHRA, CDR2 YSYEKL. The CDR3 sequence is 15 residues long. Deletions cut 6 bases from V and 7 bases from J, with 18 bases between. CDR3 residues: CASRPEDSAPEKLFF. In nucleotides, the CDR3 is TGCGCCAGCAGACCCGAGGACAGTGCCCCTGAAAAACTGTTTTTT.

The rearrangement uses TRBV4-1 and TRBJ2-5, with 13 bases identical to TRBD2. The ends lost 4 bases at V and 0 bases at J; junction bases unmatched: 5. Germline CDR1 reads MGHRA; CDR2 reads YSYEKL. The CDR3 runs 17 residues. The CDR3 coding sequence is TGCGCCAGCAGCCGCAGACTAGCGGGGGGACACCAAGAGACCCAGTACTTC. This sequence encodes CASSRRLAGGHQETQYF.

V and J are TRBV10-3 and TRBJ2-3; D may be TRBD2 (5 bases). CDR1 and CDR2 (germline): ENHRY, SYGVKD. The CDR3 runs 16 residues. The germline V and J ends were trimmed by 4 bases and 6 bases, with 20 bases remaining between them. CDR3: CAISAFRESYRDTQYF. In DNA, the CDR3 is TGTGCCATCAGTGCGTTTAGGGAGTCGTATAGGGATACGCAGTATTTT.

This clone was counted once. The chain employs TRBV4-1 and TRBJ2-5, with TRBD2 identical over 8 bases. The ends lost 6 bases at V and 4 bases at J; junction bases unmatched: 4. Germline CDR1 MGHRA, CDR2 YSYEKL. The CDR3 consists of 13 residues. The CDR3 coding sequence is TGCGCCAGCAGGGGCGGGAGGAGAGAGACCCAGTACTTC. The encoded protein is CASRGGRRETQYF.

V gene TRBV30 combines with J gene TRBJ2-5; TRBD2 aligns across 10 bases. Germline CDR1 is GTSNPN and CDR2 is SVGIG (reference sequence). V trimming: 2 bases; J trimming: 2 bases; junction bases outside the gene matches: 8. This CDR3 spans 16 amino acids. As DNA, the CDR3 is TGTGCCTGGAGTCCCGGGACTAGCGTTGATCAAGAGACCCAGTACTTC. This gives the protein CAWSPGTSVDQETQYF.